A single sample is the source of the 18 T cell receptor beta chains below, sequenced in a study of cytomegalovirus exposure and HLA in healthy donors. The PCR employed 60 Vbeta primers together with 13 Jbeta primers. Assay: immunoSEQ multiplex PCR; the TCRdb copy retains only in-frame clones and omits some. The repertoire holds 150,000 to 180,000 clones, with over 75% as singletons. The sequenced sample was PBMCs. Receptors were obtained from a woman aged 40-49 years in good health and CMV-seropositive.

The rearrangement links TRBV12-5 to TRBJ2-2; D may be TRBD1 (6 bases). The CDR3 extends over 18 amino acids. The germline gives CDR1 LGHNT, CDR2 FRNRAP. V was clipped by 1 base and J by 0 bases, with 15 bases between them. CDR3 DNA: TGTGCTAGTGGTTTGGCACGTAAGGACAGCACGAACACCGGGGAGCTGTTTTTT. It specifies CASGLARKDSTNTGELFF. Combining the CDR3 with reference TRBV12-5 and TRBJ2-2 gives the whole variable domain DARVTQTPRHKVTEMGQEVTMRCQPILGHNTVFWYRQTMMQGLELLAYFRNRAPLDDSGMPKDRFSAEMPDATLATLKIQPSEPRDSAVYFCASGLARKDSTNTGELFFGEGSRLTVL.

Here the CDR3 reads CAISATGTGNEKLFF. CDR3 DNA: TGTGCCATCAGTGCAACCGGGACAGGGAATGAAAAACTGTTTTTT. This rearrangement joins TRBV10-3 to TRBJ1-4; TRBD1 matches 9 bases. The V segment lost 4 bases and the J segment 5 bases; nucleotides outside the gene matches: 5. Germline V lookup: CDR1 ENHRY, CDR2 SYGVKD. This CDR3 region has 15 residues.

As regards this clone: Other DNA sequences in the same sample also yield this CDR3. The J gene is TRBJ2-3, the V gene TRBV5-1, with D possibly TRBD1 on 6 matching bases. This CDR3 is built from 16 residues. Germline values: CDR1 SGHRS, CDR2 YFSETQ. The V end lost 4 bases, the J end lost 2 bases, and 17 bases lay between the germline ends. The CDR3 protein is CASSASTGAPTDTQYF. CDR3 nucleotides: TGCGCCAGCAGCGCATCGACAGGAGCTCCCACAGATACGCAGTATTTT.

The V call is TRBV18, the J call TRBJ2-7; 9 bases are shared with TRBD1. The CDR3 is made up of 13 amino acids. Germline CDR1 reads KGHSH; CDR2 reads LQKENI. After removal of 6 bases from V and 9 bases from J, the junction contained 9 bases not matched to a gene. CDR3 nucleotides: TGTGCCAGCTCTCGGACAGGGGAAGGAGGGCAGTACTTC. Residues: CASSRTGEGGQYF.

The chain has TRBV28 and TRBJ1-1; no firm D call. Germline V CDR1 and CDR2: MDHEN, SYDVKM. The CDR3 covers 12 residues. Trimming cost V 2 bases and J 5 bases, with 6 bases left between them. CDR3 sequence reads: CASSLQVTEAFF. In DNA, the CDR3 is TGTGCCAGCAGTTTACAGGTAACTGAAGCTTTCTTT.

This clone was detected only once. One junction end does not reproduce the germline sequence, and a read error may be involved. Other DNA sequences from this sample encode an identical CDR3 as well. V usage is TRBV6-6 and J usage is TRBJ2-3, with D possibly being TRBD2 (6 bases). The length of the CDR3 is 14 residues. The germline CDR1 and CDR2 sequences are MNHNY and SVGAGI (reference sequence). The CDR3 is CASSPGLLTDTQYF. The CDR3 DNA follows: TGCGCCAGTTCCCCGGGACTCCTCACAGATACGCAGTATTTT.

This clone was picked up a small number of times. CDR3 sequence: CASSGVGGVAEQYF. The DNA of the CDR3 is TGTGCCAGCAGTGGGGTGGGAGGGGTGGCCGAGCAGTACTTC. The V gene is TRBV2, the J gene TRBJ2-7; 7 bases align to TRBD2. Per the germline V gene, CDR1 is SNHLY and CDR2 is FYNNEI. The V gene end was trimmed by 4 bases and the J gene end by 6 bases; junction bases not matched to a gene: 9. The CDR3 totals 14 residues. Full variable domain (missing parts from reference TRBV2 and TRBJ2-7): EPEVTQTPSHQVTQMGQEVILRCVPISNHLYFYWYRQILGQKVEFLVSFYNNEISEKSEIFDDQFSVERPDGSNFTLKIRSTKLEDSAMYFCASSGVGGVAEQYFGPGTRLTVT.

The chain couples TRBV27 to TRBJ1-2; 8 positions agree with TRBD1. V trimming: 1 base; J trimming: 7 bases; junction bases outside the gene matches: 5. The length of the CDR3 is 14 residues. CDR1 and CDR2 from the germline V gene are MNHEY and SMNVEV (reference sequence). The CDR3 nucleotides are TGTGCCAGCAGTTTATTTGGACAGGGCTCTGGCTACACCTTC. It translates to CASSLFGQGSGYTF.

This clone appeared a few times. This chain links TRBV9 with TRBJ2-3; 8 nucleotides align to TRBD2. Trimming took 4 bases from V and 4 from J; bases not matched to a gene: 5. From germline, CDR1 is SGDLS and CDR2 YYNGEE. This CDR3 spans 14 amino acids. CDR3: CASSQTSASDTQYF. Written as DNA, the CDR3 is TGTGCCAGCAGCCAGACTAGCGCTTCAGATACGCAGTATTTT.

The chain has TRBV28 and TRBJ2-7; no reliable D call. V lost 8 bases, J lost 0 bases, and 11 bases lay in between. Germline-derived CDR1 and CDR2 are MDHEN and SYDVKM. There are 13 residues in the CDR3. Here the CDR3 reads CASQRIVSYEQYF. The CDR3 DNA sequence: TGTGCCAGCCAGCGAATAGTCTCCTACGAGCAGTACTTC.

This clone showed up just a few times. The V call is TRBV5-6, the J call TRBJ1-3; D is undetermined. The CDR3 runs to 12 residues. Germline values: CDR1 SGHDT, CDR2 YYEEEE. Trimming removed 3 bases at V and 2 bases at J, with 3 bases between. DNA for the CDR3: TGTGCCAGCAGCTCAGCTGGAAACACCATATATTTT. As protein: CASSSAGNTIYF.

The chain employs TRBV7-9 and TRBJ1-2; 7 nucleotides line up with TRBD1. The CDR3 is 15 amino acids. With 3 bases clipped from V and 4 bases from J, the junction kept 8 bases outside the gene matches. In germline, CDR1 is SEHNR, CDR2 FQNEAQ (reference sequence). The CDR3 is CASSFSGGGGYGYTF. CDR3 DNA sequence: TGTGCCAGCAGCTTTTCAGGGGGAGGCGGCTATGGCTACACCTTC.

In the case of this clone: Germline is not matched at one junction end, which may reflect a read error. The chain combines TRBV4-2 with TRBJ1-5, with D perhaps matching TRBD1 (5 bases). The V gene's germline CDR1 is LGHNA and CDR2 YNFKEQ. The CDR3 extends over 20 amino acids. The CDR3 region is CASSQDGGGTQGWFNRPQHF. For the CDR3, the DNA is TGTGCCAGCAGCCAAGATGGAGGCGGGACCCAGGGTTGGTTTAATCGGCCCCAGCATTTT.

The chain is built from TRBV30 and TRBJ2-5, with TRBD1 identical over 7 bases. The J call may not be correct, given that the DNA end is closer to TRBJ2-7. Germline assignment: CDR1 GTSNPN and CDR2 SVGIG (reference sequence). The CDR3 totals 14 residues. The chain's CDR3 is CAWSADRVAYEQYF. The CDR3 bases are TGTGCCTGGAGTGCAGACAGGGTTGCCTACGAGCAGTACTTC.

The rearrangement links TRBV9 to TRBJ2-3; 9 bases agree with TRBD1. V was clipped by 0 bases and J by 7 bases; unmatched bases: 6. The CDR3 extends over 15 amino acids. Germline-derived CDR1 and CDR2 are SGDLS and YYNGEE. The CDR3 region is CASSVDLGQGYTQYF. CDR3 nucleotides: TGTGCCAGCAGCGTAGATCTGGGACAGGGTTATACGCAGTATTTT. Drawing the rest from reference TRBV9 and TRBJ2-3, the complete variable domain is DSGVTQTPKHLITATGQRVTLRCSPRSGDLSVYWYQQSLDQGLQFLIQYYNGEERAKGNILERFSAQQFPDLHSELNLSSLELGDSALYFCASSVDLGQGYTQYFGPGTRLTVL.

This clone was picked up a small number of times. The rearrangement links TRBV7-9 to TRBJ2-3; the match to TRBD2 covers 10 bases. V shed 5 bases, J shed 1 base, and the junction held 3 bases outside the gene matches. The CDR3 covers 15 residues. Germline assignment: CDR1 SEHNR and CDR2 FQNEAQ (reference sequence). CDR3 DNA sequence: TGTGCCAGCAGCAGGGGGACTAGCGGCACAGATACGCAGTATTTT. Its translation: CASSRGTSGTDTQYF.

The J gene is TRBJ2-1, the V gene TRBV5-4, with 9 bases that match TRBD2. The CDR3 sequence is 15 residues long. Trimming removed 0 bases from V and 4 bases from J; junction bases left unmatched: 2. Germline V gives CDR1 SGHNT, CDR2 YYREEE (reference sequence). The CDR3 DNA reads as TGTGCCAGCAGCTTGGAAGCGGGAGGTTACAATGAGCAGTTCTTC. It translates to CASSLEAGGYNEQFF.

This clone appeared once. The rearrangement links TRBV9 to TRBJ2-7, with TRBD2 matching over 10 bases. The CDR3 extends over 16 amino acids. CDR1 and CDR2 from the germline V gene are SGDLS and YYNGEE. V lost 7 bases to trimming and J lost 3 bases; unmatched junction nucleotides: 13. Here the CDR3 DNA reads TGTGCCAGCTCTAGCCTAGCGGGAGTTGGGGACTACGAGCAGTACTTC. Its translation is CASSSLAGVGDYEQYF. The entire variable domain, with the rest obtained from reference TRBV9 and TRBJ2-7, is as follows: DSGVTQTPKHLITATGQRVTLRCSPRSGDLSVYWYQQSLDQGLQFLIQYYNGEERAKGNILERFSAQQFPDLHSELNLSSLELGDSALYFCASSSLAGVGDYEQYFGPGTRLTVT.